A single sample gave rise to the 21 T cell receptor beta chains below, sequenced in a study of T cell repertoires in cytomegalovirus infection. TCRdb reanalysed the reads using MiXCR and keeps one entry per CDR3 protein. The sample shows some 700,000 distinct CDR3 sequences, less than 40% of them seen only once. The sequenced sample consisted of PBMCs. Source of these receptors: a human donor in good health (CMV status not recorded). Some clones in this sample may be carry-over from other donors' samples.

The chain links TRBV7-3 to TRBJ2-1; 12 nucleotides line up with TRBD2. The V gene's germline CDR1 is SGHTA and CDR2 FQGTGA. Losses at the gene ends were 6 bases for V and 7 bases for J; bases not matched to a gene: 7. CDR3 size: 15 residues. The CDR3 spells CASSKGLAGWNEQFF. The CDR3 nucleotides are TGTGCCAGCAGTAAAGGACTAGCGGGGTGGAATGAGCAGTTCTTC. The whole variable domain, filled in from reference TRBV7-3 and TRBJ2-1, reads GAGVSQTPSNKVTEKGKYVELRCDPISGHTALYWYRQSLGQGPEFLIYFQGTGAADDSGLPNDRFFAVRPEGSVSTLKIQRTERGDSAVYLCASSKGLAGWNEQFFGPGTRLTVL.

This clonotype has only one observation. The gene calls are TRBV7-9 and TRBJ2-1, with D maybe TRBD1 (6 bases). The CDR3 consists of 17 residues. V lost 5 bases, J lost 3 bases, and 20 bases lay in between. Germline CDR1 is SEHNR and CDR2 is FQNEAQ (reference sequence). CDR3 DNA: TGTGCCAGCAGCGCAAGCTCGTGGGGGACAATCTACAATGAGCAGTTCTTC. Translating gives CASSASSWGTIYNEQFF.

Details on this clonotype: At one of its ends the junction is not consistent with the germline gene, which may arise from a read error. In DNA, the CDR3 is TGTGCCAGCACCCGGGGGGAGGCTGAAGCTTTGTTT. It encodes CASTRGEAEALF. The chain is built from TRBV6-2 or TRBV6-3 and TRBJ1-1; D is possibly TRBD1 (5 bases). The CDR3 loop spans 12 amino acids. Germline V gene lookup returns CDR1 MNHEY and CDR2 SVGEGT.

This clonotype was seen a few times. This rearrangement joins TRBV6-5 to TRBJ2-3, with 7 nucleotides matching TRBD2. Germline assignment: CDR1 MNHEY and CDR2 SVGAGI. Unmatched junction bases numbered 7, after V lost 0 bases and J lost 4 bases. The CDR3 spans 16 residues. The DNA of the CDR3 is TGTGCCAGCAGTTACTCGCCCGGGGGGTTAGCAGATACGCAGTATTTT. Protein: CASSYSPGGLADTQYF.

With respect to this clonotype: A read error may produce the germline difference seen at one junction end. The rearrangement uses TRBV7-7 and TRBJ2-5; TRBD1 is a possible D gene (6 bases). Germline V CDR1 and CDR2: SSHAT, FNYEAQ (reference sequence). The CDR3 sequence is 13 residues long. CDR3 sequence (DNA): TGTGCTAGCAGCCCAGGGGCGAGAGAGACCCAGTACTTC. It translates to CASSPGARETQYF.

The rearrangement uses TRBV15 and TRBJ2-5; 9 bases are shared with TRBD2. CDR1 LNHNV and CDR2 YYDKDF come from the germline V gene (reference sequence). The CDR3 is 13 amino acids. J gave up 2 bases and V 5 bases, and 0 bases lay outside the gene matches. The CDR3 spells CATSAGGQETQYF. CDR3 nucleotide sequence: TGTGCCACCAGCGCGGGGGGGCAAGAGACCCAGTACTTC.

V and J are TRBV28 and TRBJ1-2; 12 nucleotides align to TRBD1. The CDR3 has 17 residues. The germline CDR1 and CDR2 sequences are MDHEN and SYDVKM. V lost 6 bases and J lost 3; bases outside the gene matches: 11. For the CDR3, the DNA is TGTGCCAGCAGCCGTCCCGGGACAGGGGGCGCGTACTATGGCTACACCTTC. Translating gives CASSRPGTGGAYYGYTF.

The chain uses TRBV12-3 or TRBV12-4 and TRBJ1-2; D is uncertain. Between the trimmed V and J ends, which lost 5 bases and 6 bases, there was a span of 13 bases. The CDR3 runs 13 residues. CDR3 nucleotides: TGTGCCAGCAGTATCCCTTTTGACCATGGCTACACCTTC. Its protein is CASSIPFDHGYTF.

The rearrangement joins TRBV4-1 to TRBJ2-7; 7 bases agree with TRBD1. The V segment lost 3 bases and the J segment 3 bases; nucleotides outside the gene matches: 5. This CDR3 region has 14 residues. The germline gives CDR1 MGHRA, CDR2 YSYEKL. Here the CDR3 reads CASSHLTGVYEQYF. For the CDR3, the DNA is TGCGCCAGCAGCCACCTTACAGGGGTCTACGAGCAGTACTTC.

The J gene is TRBJ2-1, the V gene TRBV12-3 or TRBV12-4; 8 positions agree with TRBD2. The CDR3 extends over 14 amino acids. V shed 6 bases and J 4 bases; nucleotides not matched to a gene: 5. The DNA for the CDR3 is TGTGCCAGCAGCACGATAGCGGGATACAATGAGCAGTTCTTC. It codes for CASSTIAGYNEQFF.

This clonotype has only a few counts. J is TRBJ1-4 and V is TRBV2; D is unclear. This CDR3 comprises 13 residues. The germline V and J ends were trimmed by 2 bases and 1 base, with 2 bases remaining between them. Germline V gene lookup returns CDR1 SNHLY and CDR2 FYNNEI. CDR3 protein: CASSELTNEKLFF. CDR3 in DNA: TGTGCCAGCAGTGAATTAACTAATGAAAAACTGTTTTTT.

V gene TRBV19 combines with J gene TRBJ2-1, with a possible D match to TRBD2 (6 bases). This CDR3 region has 13 residues. The ends were cut back, 3 bases at V and 7 bases at J, with 10 bases in the middle. Germline V CDR1 and CDR2: LNHDA, SQIVND (reference sequence). The CDR3 is CASSMGLLNEQFF. The CDR3 DNA reads TGTGCCAGTAGTATGGGACTTCTTAATGAGCAGTTCTTC.

This clonotype occurred a few times. This rearrangement joins TRBV12-3 or TRBV12-4 to TRBJ2-5; a weak D match, TRBD2 (6 bases). The CDR3 runs 13 residues. The germline V and J ends were trimmed by 8 bases and 4 bases, with 14 bases remaining between them. In DNA form, the CDR3 reads TGTGCCAGCGGCCCGGGGAGGCGAGAGACCCAGTACTTC. It translates to CASGPGRRETQYF.

V gene TRBV29-1 combines with J gene TRBJ2-1, with D maybe TRBD2 (6 bases). The CDR3 runs to 16 residues. Germline V gene sequence: CDR1 SQVTM, CDR2 ANQGSEA. Trimming took 0 bases from V and 2 from J, leaving 14 bases between them. CDR3 bases: TGCAGCGTTGAAGATGAGACTAGGCCGCCCTACAATGAGCAGTTCTTC. Its protein product is CSVEDETRPPYNEQFF.

The chain uses TRBV15 and TRBJ2-5; a possible D gene is TRBD2 (5 bases). Germline CDR1 is LNHNV and CDR2 is YYDKDF (reference sequence). The CDR3 spans 18 residues. V was clipped by 5 bases and J by 0 bases, with 22 bases between them. CDR3 sequence: CATSEPLVRGGYQETQYF. CDR3 bases: TGTGCCACCAGCGAGCCCCTAGTGAGAGGCGGGTACCAAGAGACCCAGTACTTC. The entire variable domain, with the rest obtained from reference TRBV15 and TRBJ2-5, is as follows: DAMVIQNPRYQVTQFGKPVTLSCSQTLNHNVMYWYQQKSSQAPKLLFHYYDKDFNNEADTPDNFQSRRPNTSFCFLDIRSPGLGDTAMYLCATSEPLVRGGYQETQYFGPGTRLLVL.

This clonotype was counted between two and nine times. This rearrangement joins TRBV10-3 to TRBJ2-3, with D possibly being TRBD1 or TRBD2 (5 bases each). Germline V CDR1 and CDR2: ENHRY, SYGVKD. V shed 4 bases and J shed 1 base, with 9 bases lying between them. This CDR3 has 14 amino acids. In DNA, the CDR3 is TGTGCCATCAGTGTCGGGGCGGGCACAGATACGCAGTATTTT. This sequence encodes CAISVGAGTDTQYF.

This clonotype turned up a few times. This chain uses TRBV7-2 with TRBJ1-4; D call uncertain. V lost 2 bases and J 6 bases, leaving 13 bases between the germline ends. Germline V gene sequence: CDR1 SGHTA, CDR2 FQGNSA. The CDR3 length is 15 residues. The CDR3 DNA sequence: TGTGCCAGCAGCTTAAACCGCGTATCAGATGAAAAACTGTTTTTT. Encoded protein: CASSLNRVSDEKLFF.

This clonotype occurred many times. This chain uses TRBV15 with TRBJ2-4; 8 bases agree with TRBD1. Germline V lookup: CDR1 LNHNV, CDR2 YYDKDF (reference sequence). With V trimmed by 4 bases and J by 0 bases, 14 bases remained unmatched. This CDR3 has 19 residues. The CDR3, as DNA: TGTGCCACCAGCACCTCCGGACAGGGAAGTATCATAGCCAAAAACATTCAGTACTTC. Its translation is CATSTSGQGSIIAKNIQYF.

This chain joins TRBV7-9 and TRBJ2-5; 8 bases align to TRBD2. The CDR3 has 15 amino acids. Germline loops: CDR1 SEHNR, CDR2 FQNEAQ (reference sequence). Unmatched junction bases numbered 12, after V lost 7 bases and J lost 5 bases. The CDR3, as DNA: TGTGCCAGCATGCCGGTTGAGCGGGAGCGGGAGACCCAGTACTTC. Amino acid sequence: CASMPVERERETQYF. Full variable domain (missing parts from reference TRBV7-9 and TRBJ2-5): DTGVSQNPRHKITKRGQNVTFRCDPISEHNRLYWYRQTLGQGPEFLTYFQNEAQLEKSRLLSDRFSAERPKGSFSTLEIQRTEQGDSAMYLCASMPVERERETQYFGPGTRLLVL.

This clonotype has more than one count but fewer than ten. The rearrangement uses TRBV28 and TRBJ2-1; TRBD1 might be the D (6 bases). The CDR3 covers 15 residues. CDR1 is MDHEN and CDR2 is SYDVKM in the germline V gene. V lost 5 bases and J lost 5, with 16 bases in between. CDR3 protein: CASSAGTSRHNEQFF. DNA of the CDR3: TGTGCCAGCAGTGCCGGGACAAGTAGACACAATGAGCAGTTCTTC.

The J gene is TRBJ1-2, the V gene TRBV6-6, with 8 nucleotides matching TRBD1. CDR1 is MNHNY and CDR2 is SVGAGI in the germline V gene (reference sequence). The CDR3 length is 13 residues. Trimming removed 7 bases from V and 8 bases from J; junction bases left unmatched: 9. CDR3 loop: CASTLTGVGGYTF. As DNA, the CDR3 is TGTGCCAGCACCTTGACAGGGGTAGGCGGCTACACCTTC.